This record looks at one TCR beta chain sequence and its context. Its antigen is not identified. This sample is part of a study of CD8+ T cells in alopecia areata. Extracted RNA was reverse transcribed into cDNA, the sequencing template. Using immunoSEQ multiplex PCR, the repertoire was profiled, and TCRdb retains in-frame clones only, with some absent. This sample carries over 95,000 clones, about 64% of them seen once, and the ten largest clones take around a sixth. Noted treatment: oral pan-JAK inhibitor, 5-10 mg twice daily. Findings and caveats of the study: How baseline CD8+ expansion relates to response remains uncertain (there was one nonresponder).

This CDR3 contains 14 residues. Trimming cost V 8 bases and J 4 bases, with 16 bases left between them. The germline gives CDR1 SEHNR, CDR2 FQNEAQ (reference sequence). This chain links TRBV7-9 with TRBJ2-3, with TRBD2 as a possible D gene (6 bases). The sequence derives from a human donor with alopecia areata. This specimen consisted of CD8+ T cells sorted from blood, obtained at week 4, from a patient treated with tofacitinib. CDR3: CASLEEGFADTQYF. DNA of the CDR3: TGTGCCAGCCTCGAGGAGGGATTTGCAGATACGCAGTATTTT.